These 31 T cell receptor beta chains originate from one sample sequenced in a study of T-cell memory formation after mild COVID-19. From the 5' RACE reads, TCRdb called clonotypes with MiXCR, one entry per CDR3 protein. The profile shows about 100,000 distinct CDR3 sequences, 13% to 15% of them singletons. The sample consisted of PBMCs or a T cell subset sorted from them (not recorded which). The receptor source for this set is a man between 18 and 35 years old who had mild COVID-19 (a few samples of this study predate the infection). Cell type and time point are not known.

The genes are TRBV27 and TRBJ2-1, with D possibly being TRBD2 (5 bases). Trimming pared 3 bases from V and 10 bases from J, leaving 13 bases between. The CDR3 totals 13 residues. CDR1 and CDR2 (germline): MNHEY, SMNVEV (reference sequence). As DNA, the CDR3 is TGTGCCAGCAGTTTCACCCCACCGGGAGAGCAGTTCTTC. Translation gives CASSFTPPGEQFF.

This clonotype was seen a few times. This chain uses TRBV7-9 with TRBJ2-3, with 7 bases matching TRBD2. There are 13 residues in the CDR3. The ends lost 5 bases at V and 8 bases at J; junction bases unmatched: 7. Germline V gives CDR1 SEHNR, CDR2 FQNEAQ (reference sequence). Written as DNA, the CDR3 is TGTGCCAGCAGCAGCCGGGGGGAAGTTACGCAGTATTTT. This translates into CASSSRGEVTQYF.

This clonotype showed up many times. The V call is TRBV29-1, the J call TRBJ2-3, with 7 bases matching TRBD2. J was trimmed by 8 bases and V by 4 bases; bases with no gene match: 12. There are 14 residues in the CDR3. Germline lookup yields CDR1 SQVTM and CDR2 ANQGSEA. Here the CDR3 reads CSVAGGSDPRTQYF. CDR3 bases: TGCAGCGTTGCCGGGGGGTCCGACCCTCGTACGCAGTATTTT.

A few counts support this clonotype. V and J are TRBV7-8 and TRBJ1-1; tentatively, D is TRBD1 (6 bases). The CDR3 runs to 15 residues. Between the trimmed V and J ends, which lost 0 bases and 6 bases, there was a span of 14 bases. Looked up from germline, CDR1 is SGHVS and CDR2 is FQNEAQ. The CDR3 DNA is TGTGCCAGCAGCTTAGCAGCCGGGACACCACCTGAAGCTTTCTTT. Encoded protein: CASSLAAGTPPEAFF.

This clonotype was observed a handful of times. This chain joins TRBV27 and TRBJ1-1; unclear D gene. This CDR3 is built from 14 residues. Germline CDR1 MNHEY, CDR2 SMNVEV (reference sequence). Trimming shortened V by 5 bases and J by 6 bases, and 16 bases separated the two germline ends. The CDR3 DNA reads as TGTGCCAGCAGTCCGCTCCGTAGAGGAGCTGAAGCTTTCTTT. It codes for CASSPLRRGAEAFF.

This clonotype appeared a few times. The chain joins TRBV4-2 to TRBJ2-5; 11 bases agree with TRBD2. Germline loops: CDR1 LGHNA, CDR2 YNFKEQ. J lost 5 bases, V lost 2 bases, and 4 bases had no gene match. The CDR3 extends over 15 amino acids. This CDR3 reads CASSQLAGGRETQYF. CDR3 bases: TGTGCCAGCAGCCAACTAGCGGGGGGCCGGGAGACCCAGTACTTC.

The chain uses TRBV2 and TRBJ2-7; the D gene could be TRBD1 or TRBD2 (5 bases each). This CDR3 spans 13 amino acids. Germline V CDR1 and CDR2: SNHLY, FYNNEI. Trimming removed 10 bases from V and 2 bases from J, with 15 bases in between. The CDR3 spells CAIGTVAPYEQYV. CDR3 DNA: TGTGCCATCGGGACGGTGGCTCCCTACGAGCAGTACGTC.

At least ten counts were recorded for this clonotype. The J gene is TRBJ1-1, the V gene TRBV6-5; D ambiguous. The germline V and J ends were trimmed by 0 bases and 0 bases, with 5 bases remaining between them. The CDR3 loop spans 14 amino acids. Germline loops: CDR1 MNHEY, CDR2 SVGAGI. The CDR3 nucleotides read TGTGCCAGCAGTTACTCCGGCCTGAACACTGAAGCTTTCTTT. It specifies CASSYSGLNTEAFF.

A few counts support this clonotype. The V gene is TRBV6-1, the J gene TRBJ1-4; possible D gene TRBD1, 5 bases. Germline CDR1 and CDR2: MNHNS and SASEGT. CDR3 size: 15 residues. V shed 5 bases and J shed 8 bases, with 18 bases lying between them. The CDR3 DNA is TGTGCCAGCAGTCCGGTCGGGGGAAAAAAGGAAAAACTGTTTTTT. Translated: CASSPVGGKKEKLFF.

The chain combines TRBV27 with TRBJ2-6; 8 nucleotides align to TRBD1. Germline V gives CDR1 MNHEY, CDR2 SMNVEV (reference sequence). The length of the CDR3 is 15 residues. V trimming: 10 bases; J trimming: 4 bases; junction bases outside the gene matches: 9. CDR3 in amino acids: CATRQGAAGANVLTF. The CDR3 bases are TGTGCCACGCGGCAGGGGGCCGCCGGGGCCAACGTCCTGACTTTC.

A single count supports this clonotype. V and J are TRBV7-8 and TRBJ2-2; 15 nucleotides line up with TRBD2. Per germline, CDR1 SGHVS and CDR2 FQNEAQ. V gave up 5 bases and J gave up 4 bases; unmatched junction bases: 8. The CDR3 is 18 residues long. The chain's CDR3 is CASSAGLAGGPSTGELFF. CDR3 DNA: TGTGCCAGCAGCGCTGGACTAGCGGGGGGGCCGTCCACCGGGGAGCTGTTTTTT.

This chain links TRBV4-2 with TRBJ1-5; TRBD1 matches 8 bases. The V gene's germline CDR1 is LGHNA and CDR2 YNFKEQ. J gave up 1 base and V 2 bases, and 13 bases lay outside the gene matches. CDR3 size: 19 residues. The CDR3 coding sequence is TGTGCCAGCAGCCAACCCGGGACAGGCCCTGAGGCAAGCAATCAGCCCCAGCATTTT. Residues: CASSQPGTGPEASNQPQHF.

This clonotype has only a few counts. The rearrangement uses TRBV12-3 or TRBV12-4 and TRBJ2-2, with D possibly matching TRBD2 (5 bases). V lost 2 bases, J lost 5 bases, and 9 bases lay in between. This CDR3 is built from 14 residues. The CDR3 is CASSLSGETGELFF. CDR3 in DNA: TGTGCCAGCAGTTTAAGTGGGGAGACCGGGGAGCTGTTTTTT.

The sample holds a few counts of this clonotype. The chain combines TRBV5-6 with TRBJ2-3; TRBD1 aligns across 8 bases. The CDR3 totals 13 residues. V dropped 4 bases and J dropped 7; count of bases not matched to a gene: 5. Germline loops: CDR1 SGHDT, CDR2 YYEEEE. CDR3 sequence: CASSGGTGNTQYF. The CDR3 DNA is TGTGCCAGCAGCGGGGGGACAGGTAATACGCAGTATTTT.

This clonotype came up a few times. The chain has TRBV20-1 and TRBJ2-2; D uncertain. Germline CDR1 is DFQATT and CDR2 is SNEGSKA (reference sequence). V was cut by 0 bases and J by 2 bases, with 7 bases left in between. CDR3 length: 14 amino acids. The CDR3 DNA sequence: TGCAGTGCTAGAGATTACGGAAACACCGGGGAGCTGTTTTTT. Residues: CSARDYGNTGELFF.

This clonotype was recorded at least ten times. The rearrangement joins TRBV7-8 to TRBJ2-5, with TRBD2 matching 7 bases. Looked up from germline, CDR1 is SGHVS and CDR2 is FQNEAQ. The CDR3 runs to 15 residues. V was pared by 4 bases and J by 5 bases, with 10 bases of the junction left unmatched. The DNA for the CDR3 is TGTGCCAGCAGCTCTGGGGAGGGGTGGGGGGAGACCCAGTACTTC. Amino acids: CASSSGEGWGETQYF.

This clonotype was seen only a few times. The chain has TRBV11-2 and TRBJ2-2; tentatively, D is TRBD1 or TRBD2 (5 bases each). This CDR3 contains 16 residues. V lost 3 bases and J 6 bases, leaving 17 bases between the germline ends. Germline values: CDR1 SGHAT, CDR2 FQNNGV. The CDR3 nucleotides are TGTGCCAGCAGCTTTGACAGCCTAAGCGGAGCCGGGGAGCTGTTTTTT. Protein product: CASSFDSLSGAGELFF.

This clonotype showed up many times. This rearrangement joins TRBV4-1 to TRBJ2-3; D possibly corresponds to TRBD1 (6 bases). V gave up 3 bases and J gave up 2 bases, with 18 bases separating them. Germline assignment: CDR1 MGHRA and CDR2 YSYEKL. This CDR3 is built from 17 residues. The CDR3 region is CASSHTYRAGDTDTQYF. In DNA form, the CDR3 reads TGCGCCAGCAGCCACACATACAGGGCGGGCGACACAGATACGCAGTATTTT.

This clonotype was found many times. The chain is built from TRBV4-1 and TRBJ2-1; 7 bases fit TRBD2. Trimming took 6 bases from V and 7 from J; bases not matched to a gene: 12. This CDR3 is 15 amino acids long. The germline V gene encodes CDR1 MGHRA and CDR2 YSYEKL. In DNA, the CDR3 is TGCGCCAGCAGTCACAATAGCGGGCGACTTAATGAGCAGTTCTTC. The encoded protein is CASSHNSGRLNEQFF.

This sequence joins TRBV7-6 and TRBJ2-2, with D maybe TRBD2 (5 bases). CDR1 is SGHVS, CDR2 FNYEAQ, per germline. V was trimmed by 2 bases and J by 3 bases, leaving 10 bases between them. This CDR3 region has 15 residues. DNA for the CDR3: TGTGCCAGCAGCTTATCGGGGTCGCACACCGGGGAGCTGTTTTTT. This sequence encodes CASSLSGSHTGELFF. Drawing the rest from reference TRBV7-6 and TRBJ2-2, the complete variable domain is GAGVSQSPRYKVTKRGQDVALRCDPISGHVSLYWYRQALGQGPEFLTYFNYEAQQDKSGLPNDRFSAERPEGSISTLTIQRTEQRDSAMYRCASSLSGSHTGELFFGEGSRLTVL.

This clonotype was counted a few times. This chain links TRBV7-2 with TRBJ2-5; 12 nucleotides line up with TRBD2. Germline CDR1 SGHTA, CDR2 FQGNSA. V lost 7 bases and J lost 5; bases outside the gene matches: 14. The CDR3 totals 17 residues. The CDR3 protein is CASIPPASGGAWETQYF. DNA of the CDR3: TGTGCCAGCATCCCCCCGGCTAGCGGGGGGGCCTGGGAGACCCAGTACTTC.

The chain recombines TRBV3-1 with TRBJ2-3; D might be TRBD1 or TRBD2, each matching 6 bases. V lost 0 bases to trimming and J lost 6 bases, with 16 bases between them. CDR1 is LGHDT and CDR2 is YNNKEL in the germline V gene (reference sequence). This CDR3 has 16 amino acids. CDR3: CASSQERGDTRDTQYF. DNA of the CDR3: TGTGCCAGCAGCCAAGAACGCGGGGACACGCGGGATACGCAGTATTTT.

This clonotype was counted only a few times. The rearrangement uses TRBV7-9 and TRBJ2-7; TRBD1 agrees at 8 bases. This CDR3 has 15 residues. Germline V gene data show CDR1 as SEHNR and CDR2 as FQNEAQ (reference sequence). J was trimmed by 5 bases and V by 4 bases; bases with no gene match: 10. The CDR3 region is CASSSPLDRAHEQYF. CDR3 in DNA: TGTGCCAGCAGCTCGCCGCTGGACAGGGCCCACGAGCAGTACTTC.

The chain combines TRBV7-2 with TRBJ1-1, with D perhaps matching TRBD1 (5 bases). V lost 5 bases and J lost 6, with 16 bases in between. Germline CDR1 SGHTA, CDR2 FQGNSA. There are 14 residues in the CDR3. CDR3 amino acids: CASSHRGRPSEAFF. The CDR3, as DNA: TGTGCCAGCAGCCACCGGGGACGCCCGTCTGAAGCTTTCTTT.

This clonotype was detected only a few times. This chain joins TRBV11-2 and TRBJ2-1, with 7 bases that match TRBD1. CDR3 size: 15 residues. The V gene's germline CDR1 is SGHAT and CDR2 FQNNGV. V trimming: 5 bases; J trimming: 5 bases; junction bases outside the gene matches: 9. CDR3 bases: TGTGCCAGCAGCGGCGAGACAGGGCCACACAATGAGCAGTTCTTC. The encoded protein is CASSGETGPHNEQFF.

The CDR3 coding sequence is TGTGCCAGCAGGGCAGGGTCGAGCACAGATACGCAGTATTTT. This translates into CASRAGSSTDTQYF. The V call is TRBV7-6, the J call TRBJ2-3, with a weak D call TRBD1 (5 bases). The germline V gene encodes CDR1 SGHVS and CDR2 FNYEAQ. V lost 6 bases and J lost 0, with 10 bases in between. This CDR3 contains 14 residues.

This clonotype was seen at least ten times. The chain couples TRBV7-9 to TRBJ2-5, with a weak D call TRBD1 (7 bases). With 5 bases removed from V and 5 bases from J, the gap between germline ends came to 21 bases. The length of the CDR3 is 16 residues. Germline loops: CDR1 SEHNR, CDR2 FQNEAQ (reference sequence). The CDR3 DNA reads TGTGCCAGCAGCACCCCTAGGAGGGGGCCCTCGGAGACCCAGTACTTC. Protein sequence: CASSTPRRGPSETQYF.

The genes are TRBV6-2 or TRBV6-3 and TRBJ2-7, with a possible D match to TRBD1 (8 bases). This CDR3 spans 15 amino acids. The germline V gene has CDR1 MNHEY and CDR2 SVGEGT. Deletions cut 7 bases from V and 0 bases from J, with 16 bases between. CDR3 bases: TGTGCCAGCACCCCGGACAGGGACTACTCCTACGAGCAGTACGTC. Its protein product is CASTPDRDYSYEQYV.

The CDR3 protein is CASSLAAAVNTEAFF. The DNA of the CDR3 is TGTGCCAGCAGCTTGGCTGCGGCGGTGAACACTGAAGCTTTCTTT. The chain has TRBV11-2 and TRBJ1-1; D is ambiguous. This CDR3 contains 15 residues. From germline, CDR1 is SGHAT and CDR2 FQNNGV. The V end was cut by 3 bases, the J end by 0 bases, with 11 bases between.

The rearrangement links TRBV9 to TRBJ1-5; 9 bases match TRBD1. The CDR3 has 15 residues. V shed 4 bases and J 7 bases; nucleotides not matched to a gene: 9. The germline V gene encodes CDR1 SGDLS and CDR2 YYNGEE. In DNA, the CDR3 is TGTGCCAGCAGCCCTTGGGACAGGGTAGGACAGCCCCAGCATTTT. This codes for CASSPWDRVGQPQHF.

This clonotype was detected only a few times. V gene TRBV18 combines with J gene TRBJ2-2, with 12 positions matching TRBD1. The CDR3 has 17 amino acids. The germline V gene encodes CDR1 KGHSH and CDR2 LQKENI. With 3 bases clipped from V and 6 bases from J, the junction kept 8 bases outside the gene matches. CDR3 in amino acids: CASSPEPGQGASGELFF. DNA for the CDR3: TGTGCCAGCTCACCTGAACCGGGACAGGGGGCTTCCGGGGAGCTGTTTTTT.